This TCR beta chain was identified in a study of blood T cell repertoires in COVID-19. Data came from immunoSEQ multiplex PCR; TCRdb stores just in-frame clones and leaves some out. The sample has more than 300,000 clones; around 84% are singletons. For recovered donors of Cohort 3, there were two negative PCRs, clearance, or symptom resolution. The source material was PBMCs or T cells enriched from blood (not recorded which). The receptor comes from a man under 40 who had recovered from COVID-19.

The CDR3 loop reads CASSQVEAGGKEAQYF. For the CDR3, the DNA is TGTGCCAGCAGCCAAGTCGAGGCGGGAGGGAAAGAAGCTCAGTATTTT. This chain joins TRBV4-2 and TRBJ2-3; TRBD2 aligns across 9 bases. Germline assignment: CDR1 LGHNA and CDR2 YNFKEQ. The CDR3 length is 16 residues. The V gene end was trimmed by 1 base and the J gene end by 12 bases; junction bases not matched to a gene: 14.